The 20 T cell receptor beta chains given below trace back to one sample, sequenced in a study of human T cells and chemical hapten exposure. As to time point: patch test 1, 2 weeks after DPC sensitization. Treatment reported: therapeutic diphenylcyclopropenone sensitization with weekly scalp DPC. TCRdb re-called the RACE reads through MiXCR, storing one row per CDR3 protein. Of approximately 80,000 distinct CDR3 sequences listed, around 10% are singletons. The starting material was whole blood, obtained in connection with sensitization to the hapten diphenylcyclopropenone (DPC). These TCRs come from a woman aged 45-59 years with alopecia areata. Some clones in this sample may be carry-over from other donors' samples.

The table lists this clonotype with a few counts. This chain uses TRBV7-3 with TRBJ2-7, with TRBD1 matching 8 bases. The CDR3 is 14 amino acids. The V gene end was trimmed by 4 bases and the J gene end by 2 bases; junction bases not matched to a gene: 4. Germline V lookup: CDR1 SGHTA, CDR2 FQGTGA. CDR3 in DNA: TGTGCCAGCAGCTCCGGGACAGGCCCCTACGAGCAGTACTTC. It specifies CASSSGTGPYEQYF.

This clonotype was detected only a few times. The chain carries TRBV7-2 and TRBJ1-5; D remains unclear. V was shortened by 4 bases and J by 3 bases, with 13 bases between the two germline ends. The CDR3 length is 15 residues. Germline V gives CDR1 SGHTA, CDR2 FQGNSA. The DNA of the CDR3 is TGTGCCAGCAGCTCTAGCACGGCGGCCAATCAGCCCCAGCATTTT. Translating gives CASSSSTAANQPQHF.

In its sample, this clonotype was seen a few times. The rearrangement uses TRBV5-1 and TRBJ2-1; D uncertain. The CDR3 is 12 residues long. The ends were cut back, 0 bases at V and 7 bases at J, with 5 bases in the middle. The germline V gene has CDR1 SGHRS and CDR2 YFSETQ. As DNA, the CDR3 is TGCGCCAGCAGCTTGGCTCAGAATGAGCAGTTCTTC. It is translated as CASSLAQNEQFF.

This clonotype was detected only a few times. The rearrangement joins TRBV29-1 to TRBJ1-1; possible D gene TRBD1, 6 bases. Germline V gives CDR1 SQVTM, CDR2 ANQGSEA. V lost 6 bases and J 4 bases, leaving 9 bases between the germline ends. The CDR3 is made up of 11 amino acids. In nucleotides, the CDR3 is TGCAGCGTAGGGGGTTTCACTGAAGCTTTCTTT. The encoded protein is CSVGGFTEAFF.

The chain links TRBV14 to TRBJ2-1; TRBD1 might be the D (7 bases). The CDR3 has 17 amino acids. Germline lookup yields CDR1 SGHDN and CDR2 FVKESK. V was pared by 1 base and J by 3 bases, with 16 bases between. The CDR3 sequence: CASSQGPQGGNYNEQFF. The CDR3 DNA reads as TGTGCCAGCAGCCAAGGCCCTCAGGGGGGCAACTACAATGAGCAGTTCTTC. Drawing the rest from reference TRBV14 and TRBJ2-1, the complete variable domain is EAGVTQFPSHSVIEKGQTVTLRCDPISGHDNLYWYRRVMGKEIKFLLHFVKESKQDESGMPNNRFLAERTGGTYSTLKVQPAELEDSGVYFCASSQGPQGGNYNEQFFGPGTRLTVL.

DNA for the CDR3: TGCGCCAGCAGCGACAGGGGCTCTAATTCACCCCTCCACTTT. As protein: CASSDRGSNSPLHF. The chain joins TRBV10-1 to TRBJ1-6; 8 nucleotides agree with TRBD1. After removal of 6 bases from V and 6 bases from J, the junction contained 4 bases not matched to a gene. Germline-derived CDR1 and CDR2 are WNHNN and SYGVQD (reference sequence). This CDR3 spans 14 amino acids.

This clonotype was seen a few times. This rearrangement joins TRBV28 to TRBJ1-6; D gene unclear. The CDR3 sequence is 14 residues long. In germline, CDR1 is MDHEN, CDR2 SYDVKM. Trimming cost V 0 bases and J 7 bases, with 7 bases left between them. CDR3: CASSLWAENSPLHF. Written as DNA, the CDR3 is TGTGCCAGCAGTTTATGGGCCGAGAATTCACCCCTCCACTTT.

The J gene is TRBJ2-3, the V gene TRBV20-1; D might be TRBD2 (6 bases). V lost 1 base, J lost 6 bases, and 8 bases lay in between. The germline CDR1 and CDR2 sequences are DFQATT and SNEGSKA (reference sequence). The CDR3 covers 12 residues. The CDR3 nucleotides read TGCAGTGCTAGAGGCGGGGCCGATACGCAGTATTTT. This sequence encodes CSARGGADTQYF.

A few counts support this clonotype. The CDR3 spells CATRLAGVYEQYF. CDR3 DNA: TGTGCCACCAGACTAGCGGGAGTCTACGAGCAGTACTTC. The chain joins TRBV28 to TRBJ2-7; 12 bases map to TRBD2. The trim removed 10 bases at V and 3 bases at J, leaving 4 bases unmatched. This CDR3 has 13 amino acids. Germline values: CDR1 MDHEN, CDR2 SYDVKM.

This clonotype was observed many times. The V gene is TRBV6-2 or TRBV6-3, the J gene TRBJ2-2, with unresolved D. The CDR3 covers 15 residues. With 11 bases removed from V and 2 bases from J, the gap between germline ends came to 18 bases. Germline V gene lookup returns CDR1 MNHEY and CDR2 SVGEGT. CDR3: CAVSRLPINTGELFF. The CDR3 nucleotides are TGTGCCGTATCAAGACTCCCTATTAACACCGGGGAGCTGTTTTTT.

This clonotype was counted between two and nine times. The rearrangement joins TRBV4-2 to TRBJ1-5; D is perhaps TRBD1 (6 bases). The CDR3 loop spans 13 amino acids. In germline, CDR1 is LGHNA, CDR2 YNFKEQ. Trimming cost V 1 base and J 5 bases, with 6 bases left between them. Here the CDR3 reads CASSQGQDQPQHF. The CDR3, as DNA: TGTGCCAGCAGCCAAGGACAGGATCAGCCCCAGCATTTT.

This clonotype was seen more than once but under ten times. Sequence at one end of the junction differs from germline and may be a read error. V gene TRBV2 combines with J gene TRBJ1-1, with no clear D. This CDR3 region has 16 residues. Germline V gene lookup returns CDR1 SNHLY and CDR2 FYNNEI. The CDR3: CASSEGVHGVKTEAFF. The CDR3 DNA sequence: TGTGCCAGCAGTGAAGGGGTCCACGGGGTGAAGACTGAAGCTTTCTTT.

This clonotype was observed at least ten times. The CDR3 bases are TGTGCCAGCAGTTTATCGACCCCAAAAGTGTACGAGCAGTACTTC. Residues: CASSLSTPKVYEQYF. V usage is TRBV27 and J usage is TRBJ2-7; unclear D gene. The CDR3 runs to 15 residues. The germline CDR1 and CDR2 sequences are MNHEY and SMNVEV (reference sequence). Deletions cut 0 bases from V and 4 bases from J, with 13 bases between.

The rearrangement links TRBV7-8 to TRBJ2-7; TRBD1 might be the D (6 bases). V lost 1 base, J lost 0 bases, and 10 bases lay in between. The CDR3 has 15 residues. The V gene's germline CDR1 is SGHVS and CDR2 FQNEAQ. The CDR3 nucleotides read TGTGCCAGCAGCTTAGTACAGGGCCCCTCCTACGAGCAGTACTTC. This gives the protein CASSLVQGPSYEQYF.

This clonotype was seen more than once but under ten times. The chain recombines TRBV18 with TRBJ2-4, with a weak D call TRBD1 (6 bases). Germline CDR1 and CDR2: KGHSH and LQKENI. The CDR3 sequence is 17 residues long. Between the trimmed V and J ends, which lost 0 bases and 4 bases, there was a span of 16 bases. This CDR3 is CASSPPTNGGQKNIQYF. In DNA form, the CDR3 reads TGTGCCAGCTCACCACCCACGAACGGCGGACAGAAAAACATTCAGTACTTC.

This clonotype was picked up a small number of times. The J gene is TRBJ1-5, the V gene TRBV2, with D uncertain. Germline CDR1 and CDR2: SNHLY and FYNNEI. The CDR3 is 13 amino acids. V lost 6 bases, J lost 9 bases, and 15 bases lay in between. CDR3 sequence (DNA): TGTGCCAGCAGAGTTACAACAACAACGCCCCAGCATTTT. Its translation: CASRVTTTTPQHF.

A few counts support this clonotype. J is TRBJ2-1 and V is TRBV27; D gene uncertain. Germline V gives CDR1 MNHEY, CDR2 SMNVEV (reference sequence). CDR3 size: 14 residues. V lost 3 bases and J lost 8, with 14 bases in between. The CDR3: CASSFDGLGDEQFF. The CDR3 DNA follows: TGTGCCAGCAGTTTTGACGGGTTAGGCGATGAGCAGTTCTTC.

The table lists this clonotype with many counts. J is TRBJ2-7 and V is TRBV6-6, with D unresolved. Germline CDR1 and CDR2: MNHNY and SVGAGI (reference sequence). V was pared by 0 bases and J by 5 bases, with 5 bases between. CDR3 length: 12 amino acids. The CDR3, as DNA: TGTGCCAGCAGTTACTCGAGCAACGAGCAGTACTTC. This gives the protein CASSYSSNEQYF.

In DNA form, the CDR3 reads TGCAGTGCTAGAGATGCTCGTCGCGGAGACAAAGAGACCCAGTACTTC. Translating gives CSARDARRGDKETQYF. This chain links TRBV20-1 with TRBJ2-5; no reliable D call. Per the germline V gene, CDR1 is DFQATT and CDR2 is SNEGSKA (reference sequence). Between the trimmed V and J ends, which lost 0 bases and 3 bases, there was a span of 17 bases. There are 16 residues in the CDR3.

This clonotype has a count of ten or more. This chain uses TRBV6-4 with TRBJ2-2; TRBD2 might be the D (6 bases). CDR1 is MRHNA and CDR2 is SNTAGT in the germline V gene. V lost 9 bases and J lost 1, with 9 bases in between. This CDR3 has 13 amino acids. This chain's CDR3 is CASSGENTGELFF. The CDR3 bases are TGTGCCAGTTCGGGAGAGAACACCGGGGAGCTGTTTTTT.